This paragraph reports one T cell receptor beta chain. The germline V gene encodes CDR1 LNHNV and CDR2 YYDKDF (reference sequence). V was cut by 0 bases and J by 5 bases, with 11 bases left in between. The CDR3 consists of 15 residues. The data were obtained in a study of T-cell reconstitution after alpha-beta-depleted transplantation in children. Unique molecular identifiers were used in preparing the TCRbeta library. TCRdb reanalysed the PCR reads using MiXCR and keeps one entry per CDR3 protein. The sample lists almost 500,000 distinct CDR3 sequences, approximately 12% occurring once. Sequenced material: PBMCs from the stem cell graft donor, taken from the stem cell graft. This sequence joins TRBV15 and TRBJ2-1; D not certain. The clonotype comes from a human donor who donated a stem cell graft to a child with combined immunodeficiency. Written as DNA, the CDR3 is TGTGCCACCAGCAGAGATCTTCCCGGCCACAATGAGCAGTTCTTC. Protein product: CATSRDLPGHNEQFF.